This T cell receptor beta chain stems from a study of neoadjuvant nivolumab and ipilimumab in lung cancer (dated by TCRdb to 2020 to 2021). Regarding the research as a whole: Nivolumab was given at 3 mg/kg intravenously on days 1, 15 and 29, and the combination arm added ipilimumab 1 mg/kg on day 1 only. For each study arm, the primary endpoint of the trial was the rate of major pathologic response (MPR) in the intention-to-treat population. Of the roughly 45 patients with operable NSCLC treated in the trial, some 23 were randomized to nivolumab monotherapy and 21 to nivolumab plus ipilimumab. TCR repertoires in pretherapy (baseline) peripheral blood were compared with TCR repertoires in tumors resected at surgery after neoadjuvant immune checkpoint blockade. Matched pretherapy and resected tumor pairs were analyzed from seven patients, of whom four had been treated with nivolumab and three with nivolumab plus ipilimumab.

What this sample's time point label stands for: at surgical resection after neoadjuvant nivolumab +/- ipilimumab. The samples were taken from NEOSTAR, a phase 2 randomized trial in operable NSCLC that tested neoadjuvant nivolumab or nivolumab plus ipilimumab, followed by surgery. The library came from the immunoSEQ multiplex PCR assay. The paper's data handling went like this. Richness and clonality were used to summarize the repertoires, and clones that significantly expanded or contracted between pre- and post-therapy samples were identified. Entries here come from immuneACCESS through TCRdb and include only in-frame sequences with V and J called. Some clones fail to appear in such tables; in the studies checked, an unresolved V gene covers under half of the shortfall, and the cause of the remainder is unknown. D and trimming come from the DNA, and the V and J calls and clone size come from that table. The sample data list approximately 35,000 clones, and more than 90% of these were observed just once. In total, the top ten clones hold 2% to 2.5% of the sample.

This clone was seen a single time. Its antigen remains unidentified. Within one base of it there is no much larger clone, and no base qualities were kept. Looking up the germline V gene (reference sequence) yields CDR1 SGHNT and CDR2 YYREEE. From cysteine to phenylalanine, the CDR3 is 15 amino acids long. The only DNA kept is the CDR3, 45 bases in frame from the first base. V is clipped by 4 bases and J by 1 base, and the sequence between their germline boundaries is 14 bases long. General findings and caveats noted by the study authors: From pretherapy to surgery, increases in tumor T-cell richness and clonality were observed in three of three dual-therapy tumors but in only two of four nivolumab-treated tumors. Resected tumors had greater TCR richness and clonality than tumor-adjacent uninvolved lung, and increases were observed in more dual-therapy-treated tumors. A positive correlation was observed between pretherapy blood TCR richness and richness in tumors resected after neoadjuvant therapy (Spearman R ~ 0.82). A small number of samples underwent TCR sequencing. There was no significant correlation between TCR clonality and pathologic tumor regression, and just a single major-pathologic-response sample was available for the clonality-regression analysis.

The input for sequencing was peripheral blood, taken after neoadjuvant nivolumab, alone or with ipilimumab, at or shortly before surgery. Recombination connected TRBV5-4 to TRBJ1-1; too little of a D gene remains to name it. The receptor's source is an adult with non-small cell lung cancer. The CDR3 corresponds to CASSPGVGKNTEAFF. The sequenced DNA is TGTGCCAGCAGCCCTGGGGTAGGAAAGAACACTGAAGCTTTCTTT.